These T cell receptor beta chains were read from a single sample in a study of cytomegalovirus exposure and HLA in healthy donors. The assay was immunoSEQ multiplex PCR, and TCRdb's table has in-frame clones only and misses some. The data hold 200,000 to 250,000 clones, with 70% to 85% observed a single time. The material sequenced was PBMCs. Receptors originate from a woman aged 55-69 years in good health and CMV-seropositive. Both conserved end residues are part of each CDR3. D genes are given only for firm matches. A row's size may be missing; if present it is once, few, many or a size class.

v_call: TRBV25-1; j_call: TRBJ2-2; d_call: TRBD2; clone_size: .; cdr3_aa: CASSGRTSGSFGELFF; cdr3_nt: TGTGCCAGCAGTGGACGGACTAGCGGGAGTTTCGGGGAGCTGTTTTTT
v_call: TRBV18; j_call: TRBJ2-7; d_call: .; clone_size: .; cdr3_aa: CASSSISPYEQYF; cdr3_nt: TGTGCCAGCTCATCTATTTCCCCCTACGAGCAGTACTTC
v_call: TRBV6-5; j_call: TRBJ2-7; d_call: .; clone_size: .; cdr3_aa: CASSNQGQPYEQYF; cdr3_nt: TGTGCCAGCAGTAACCAGGGTCAGCCCTACGAGCAGTACTTC
v_call: TRBV19; j_call: TRBJ1-2; d_call: .; clone_size: .; cdr3_aa: CASSIGQGHYGYTF; cdr3_nt: TGTGCCAGTAGTATAGGGCAGGGGCACTATGGCTACACCTTC
v_call: TRBV2; j_call: TRBJ2-5; d_call: .; clone_size: .; cdr3_aa: CASSEDSIGGTQYF; cdr3_nt: TGTGCCAGCAGTGAGGACTCTATAGGAGGGACCCAGTACTTC
v_call: TRBV5-1; j_call: TRBJ1-1; d_call: TRBD1; clone_size: few; cdr3_aa: CASSRTGGDTEAFF; cdr3_nt: TGCGCCAGCAGCAGGACAGGGGGGGACACTGAAGCTTTCTTT
v_call: TRBV18; j_call: TRBJ1-5; d_call: .; clone_size: .; cdr3_aa: CASSPGENQPQHF; cdr3_nt: TGTGCCAGCTCACCCGGGGAAAATCAGCCCCAGCATTTT
v_call: TRBV2; j_call: TRBJ1-1; d_call: TRBD1; clone_size: .; cdr3_aa: CASSEWGQMNTEAFF; cdr3_nt: TGTGCCAGCAGTGAGTGGGGACAGATGAACACTGAAGCTTTCTTT
v_call: TRBV7-2; j_call: TRBJ2-7; d_call: TRBD1; clone_size: .; cdr3_aa: CASSYNPGQGAYEQYF; cdr3_nt: TGTGCCAGCAGCTATAATCCGGGACAGGGAGCCTACGAGCAGTACTTC
v_call: TRBV7-2; j_call: TRBJ2-5; d_call: TRBD1; clone_size: once; cdr3_aa: CASSASGQGYQETQYF; cdr3_nt: TGTGCCAGCAGCGCTTCGGGACAGGGATACCAAGAGACCCAGTACTTC
v_call: TRBV5-4; j_call: TRBJ1-2; d_call: TRBD1; clone_size: .; cdr3_aa: CASKGTGEPGYTF; cdr3_nt: TGTGCCAGCAAAGGGACAGGGGAGCCGGGCTACACCTTC
v_call: TRBV7-2; j_call: TRBJ1-6; d_call: TRBD1; clone_size: .; cdr3_aa: CASSGGTGGFTLHF; cdr3_nt: TGTGCCAGCAGCGGGGGGACAGGTGGTTTCACCCTCCACTTT
v_call: TRBV19; j_call: TRBJ2-5; d_call: TRBD1; clone_size: few; cdr3_aa: CATKRQGVAQETQYF; cdr3_nt: TGTGCCACAAAAAGACAGGGAGTAGCCCAAGAGACCCAGTACTTC
v_call: TRBV5-1; j_call: TRBJ1-2; d_call: .; clone_size: .; cdr3_aa: CASSLAVGGYGYTF; cdr3_nt: TGCGCCAGCAGCTTGGCCGTGGGGGGCTATGGCTACACCTTC
v_call: TRBV27; j_call: TRBJ1-1; d_call: .; clone_size: .; cdr3_aa: CASSTRRDTEAFF; cdr3_nt: TGTGCCAGCAGTACTCGACGGGACACTGAAGCTTTCTTT
v_call: TRBV5-1; j_call: TRBJ2-7; d_call: TRBD2; clone_size: .; cdr3_aa: CASSQLGRSPVEQYF; cdr3_nt: TGCGCCAGCAGCCAACTCGGGAGGTCCCCGGTTGAGCAGTACTTC
v_call: TRBV7-6; j_call: TRBJ1-1; d_call: .; clone_size: .; cdr3_aa: CASSPQGDTEAFF; cdr3_nt: TGTGCCAGCAGCCCTCAGGGTGACACTGAAGCTTTCTTT
v_call: TRBV6-6; j_call: TRBJ2-3; d_call: .; clone_size: once; cdr3_aa: CASSPSPDTQYF; cdr3_nt: TGTGCCAGCAGTCCTAGCCCAGATACGCAGTATTTT